This passage covers 10 T cell receptor beta chains from one sample sequenced in a study of cytomegalovirus exposure and HLA in healthy donors (dated 2017 in TCRdb). Library preparation was by the immunoSEQ multiplex PCR assay. A mixture of 60 forward primers for TCR Vbeta segments and 13 reverse primers for TCR Jbeta segments was used in the multiplex PCR. The source is immuneACCESS, and TCRdb retained only in-frame sequences with V and J called. Part of the clones is not carried over; for the studies checked, unresolved V genes explain less than half of this, and the remainder is unexplained. A total of around 130,000 clones appear in this sample, 70% to 80% of them only once. The top ten clones comprise roughly 3.1% of the sample. Sequencing was performed on PBMCs. These receptors were collected from a man under 40 in good health and CMV-seronegative.

The V gene is TRBV30, the J gene TRBJ1-1, with D possibly TRBD1 on 6 matching bases. The CDR3 spans 13 residues. CDR1 and CDR2 (germline): GTSNPN, SVGIG (reference sequence). V lost 3 bases and J lost 1, with 9 bases in between. CDR3 sequence (DNA): TGTGCCTGGAGGGGACAAGAGAACACTGAAGCTTTCTTT. Its protein is CAWRGQENTEAFF.

The chain links TRBV29-1 to TRBJ1-5, with 7 bases fitting TRBD1. Germline CDR1 SQVTM, CDR2 ANQGSEA. This CDR3 region has 13 residues. Trimming at V came to 6 bases and at J to 4 bases, leaving 6 bases not matched to a gene. CDR3 protein: CSVTTGQNQPQHF. Written as DNA, the CDR3 is TGCAGCGTCACGACAGGGCAGAATCAGCCCCAGCATTTT.

This clone was detected once. V usage is TRBV5-6 and J usage is TRBJ2-2; possibly TRBD2 for D (5 bases). This CDR3 has 16 residues. The V gene's germline CDR1 is SGHDT and CDR2 YYEEEE. The V end was cut by 5 bases, the J end by 3 bases, with 17 bases between. In nucleotides, the CDR3 is TGTGCCAGCAGTAAATCGGGGATCACTTACACCGGGGAGCTGTTTTTT. Its translation is CASSKSGITYTGELFF.

The J gene is TRBJ2-1, the V gene TRBV7-2, with 10 positions matching TRBD2. With 3 bases clipped from V and 8 bases from J, the junction kept 19 bases outside the gene matches. This CDR3 spans 19 amino acids. Germline-derived CDR1 and CDR2 are SGHTA and FQGNSA. This CDR3 reads CASSLFTRASGRVTYEQFF. The CDR3 DNA is TGTGCCAGCAGCTTGTTCACCAGAGCTAGCGGGAGAGTAACGTATGAGCAGTTCTTC. The whole variable domain, remainder taken from reference TRBV7-2 and TRBJ2-1, is GAGVSQSPSNKVTEKGKDVELRCDPISGHTALYWYRQSLGQGLEFLIYFQGNSAPDKSGLPSDRFSAERTGGSVSTLTIQRTQQEDSAVYLCASSLFTRASGRVTYEQFFGPGTRLTVL.

V is TRBV5-4 and J is TRBJ2-3; possible D gene TRBD2, 5 bases. Germline V gene sequence: CDR1 SGHNT, CDR2 YYREEE (reference sequence). Trimming shortened V by 3 bases and J by 4 bases, and 18 bases separated the two germline ends. This CDR3 region has 16 residues. Here the CDR3 DNA reads TGTGCCAGCAGCTCTGCACGGGCGGGTCTCCCAGATACGCAGTATTTT. This encodes CASSSARAGLPDTQYF.

As DNA, the CDR3 is TGTGCCAGCAGTCCAGGGCCCGTCATCACGGGCTACACCTTC. As protein: CASSPGPVITGYTF. The chain has TRBV27 and TRBJ1-2, with D maybe TRBD1 (5 bases). There are 14 residues in the CDR3. The germline V gene has CDR1 MNHEY and CDR2 SMNVEV (reference sequence). The V end was cut by 5 bases, the J end by 8 bases, with 18 bases between.

The chain couples TRBV15 to TRBJ1-2, with TRBD1 as a possible D gene (5 bases). Germline V lookup: CDR1 LNHNV, CDR2 YYDKDF (reference sequence). V shed 0 bases and J shed 8 bases, with 19 bases lying between them. The CDR3 spans 16 residues. Written as DNA, the CDR3 is TGTGCCACCAGCAGAGATTTAAAAAGTCAGGGCAGAGGCTACACCTTC. Its translation: CATSRDLKSQGRGYTF.

The chain recombines TRBV6-5 with TRBJ1-2; 9 nucleotides line up with TRBD1. The CDR3 is 15 amino acids. Germline values: CDR1 MNHEY, CDR2 SVGAGI. V shed 4 bases, J shed 4 bases, and the junction held 7 bases outside the gene matches. The CDR3 spells CASSSQQGAIYGYTF. For the CDR3, the DNA is TGTGCCAGCAGTTCTCAACAGGGGGCAATCTATGGCTACACCTTC.

In its sample, this clone was seen a few times. The chain combines TRBV7-6 with TRBJ2-3; the D is unclear. V shed 0 bases and J shed 4 bases, with 8 bases lying between them. CDR1 is SGHVS and CDR2 is FNYEAQ in the germline V gene. The CDR3 extends over 14 amino acids. CDR3 sequence (DNA): TGTGCCAGCAGCTTAGCGCTAGGAGCAGATACGCAGTATTTT. This gives the protein CASSLALGADTQYF. The variable domain in full, completed from reference TRBV7-6 and TRBJ2-3, reads GAGVSQSPRYKVTKRGQDVALRCDPISGHVSLYWYRQALGQGPEFLTYFNYEAQQDKSGLPNDRFSAERPEGSISTLTIQRTEQRDSAMYRCASSLALGADTQYFGPGTRLTVL.

The gene calls are TRBV13 and TRBJ2-5; the D is unclear. V lost 5 bases to trimming and J lost 0 bases, with 10 bases between them. Per germline, CDR1 PRHDT and CDR2 FYEKMQ (reference sequence). This CDR3 has 14 amino acids. The DNA for the CDR3 is TGTGCCAGCAGCACCCTAGAAAACCAAGAGACCCAGTACTTC. It translates to CASSTLENQETQYF.